These 20 T cell receptor beta chains were sequenced from one sample in a study of beta chain features in type 1 diabetes. All of the isolated RNA was reverse transcribed, so expressed TCRB transcripts were sequenced. Sequencing used immunoSEQ multiplex PCR; TCRdb keeps in-frame clones, though not all of them. The repertoire holds around 330,000 clones, with approximately 9.9% as singletons. The sample was naive CD4+ T cells from blood. The receptor source for this set is a young woman in good health.

The table lists this clone with a few counts. The chain carries TRBV25-1 and TRBJ2-7, with 9 positions matching TRBD1. Germline CDR1 is MGHDK and CDR2 is SYGVNS. This CDR3 comprises 14 residues. Trimming took 2 bases from V and 5 from J; bases not matched to a gene: 4. The CDR3 sequence is CASSEPRDRDEQYF. CDR3 sequence (DNA): TGTGCCAGCAGTGAACCCCGGGACAGGGACGAGCAGTACTTC.

The V and J genes are TRBV25-1 and TRBJ2-3; 15 bases match TRBD2. The J segment lost 3 bases and the V segment lost 3 bases, leaving 7 bases of the junction unmatched. Germline CDR1 MGHDK, CDR2 SYGVNS. This CDR3 is 18 amino acids long. CDR3 sequence: CASSEGLAGGTGTDTQYF. Here the CDR3 DNA reads TGTGCCAGCAGTGAGGGACTAGCGGGAGGAACTGGGACAGATACGCAGTATTTT.

In this sample, this clone turned up a few times. This chain links TRBV5-1 with TRBJ2-3; 12 bases agree with TRBD1. The CDR3 loop spans 17 amino acids. Germline CDR1 is SGHRS and CDR2 is YFSETQ. Trimming removed 2 bases from V and 4 bases from J; junction bases left unmatched: 8. The CDR3 region is CASSFYLGTGGSDTQYF. As DNA, the CDR3 is TGCGCCAGCAGCTTTTATCTGGGGACAGGGGGCTCAGATACGCAGTATTTT.

This clone occurred once. CDR3 amino acids: CASRGLLGGNEQFF. Written as DNA, the CDR3 is TGTGCCAGCAGGGGACTACTCGGGGGGAATGAGCAGTTCTTC. The chain employs TRBV6-5 and TRBJ2-1, with TRBD2 matching over 7 bases. This CDR3 has 14 residues. Germline loops: CDR1 MNHEY, CDR2 SVGAGI. The trim removed 6 bases at V and 7 bases at J, leaving 9 bases unmatched.

This clone was seen a handful of times. This chain connects TRBV2 to TRBJ1-2, with 10 bases aligning to TRBD1. This CDR3 region has 18 residues. From germline, CDR1 is SNHLY and CDR2 FYNNEI. Germline trimming cut 2 bases from V and 2 bases from J; bases unmatched to any gene: 11. The CDR3 protein is CASSERDRGLAINYGYTF. The DNA of the CDR3 is TGTGCCAGCAGTGAACGGGACAGGGGCCTGGCAATCAACTATGGCTACACCTTC.

This sequence joins TRBV7-2 and TRBJ2-7; a possible D gene is TRBD2 (5 bases). There are 12 residues in the CDR3. In germline, CDR1 is SGHTA, CDR2 FQGNSA. V dropped 3 bases and J dropped 3 bases, with 6 bases sitting between them. CDR3 amino acids: CASSLGDYEQYF. CDR3 in DNA: TGTGCCAGCAGCTTGGGAGACTACGAGCAGTACTTC.

The chain combines TRBV28 with TRBJ2-3; D unresolved. V was clipped by 1 base and J by 1 base, with 3 bases between them. The CDR3 runs 13 residues. Germline V gene lookup returns CDR1 MDHEN and CDR2 SYDVKM. The CDR3: CASSLSGTDTQYF. The CDR3 DNA reads as TGTGCCAGCAGTTTATCAGGCACAGATACGCAGTATTTT.

This clone has just one count. The CDR3 protein is CASSLAHGRGRFF. In DNA form, the CDR3 reads TGTGCCAGCAGCTTAGCGCACGGGAGAGGACGGTTCTTC. The rearrangement links TRBV7-8 to TRBJ2-1; D is possibly TRBD2 (6 bases). The length of the CDR3 is 13 residues. Germline lookup yields CDR1 SGHVS and CDR2 FQNEAQ. The germline V and J ends were trimmed by 0 bases and 15 bases, with 15 bases remaining between them. Supplemented by reference TRBV7-8 and TRBJ2-1, the full variable domain reads GAGVSQSPRYKVAKRGQDVALRCDPISGHVSLFWYQQALGQGPEFLTYFQNEAQLDKSGLPSDRFFAERPEGSVSTLKIQRTQQEDSAVYLCASSLAHGRGRFFGPGTRLTVL.

There are a few counts of this clone. The chain has TRBV7-9 and TRBJ2-1; D not certain. Deletions cut 0 bases from V and 7 bases from J, with 10 bases between. This CDR3 has 14 residues. Germline assignment: CDR1 SEHNR and CDR2 FQNEAQ (reference sequence). The CDR3 loop is CASSLALTINEQFF. The CDR3 DNA reads TGTGCCAGCAGCTTAGCGTTGACAATTAATGAGCAGTTCTTC.

This clone came up a few times. The rearrangement uses TRBV4-2 and TRBJ2-7; 9 positions agree with TRBD1. Looked up from germline, CDR1 is LGHNA and CDR2 is YNFKEQ. V trimming: 1 base; J trimming: 5 bases; junction bases outside the gene matches: 9. The length of the CDR3 is 16 residues. CDR3 DNA: TGTGCCAGCAGCCAAGTTACGGGACAGGGACCTCACGAGCAGTACTTC. It translates to CASSQVTGQGPHEQYF.

This clone was found a few times. The chain combines TRBV7-6 with TRBJ1-4; TRBD1 matches at 7 bases. J was trimmed by 7 bases and V by 5 bases; bases with no gene match: 13. The CDR3 is made up of 16 amino acids. In germline, CDR1 is SGHVS, CDR2 FNYEAQ. The CDR3 bases are TGTGCCAGCAGCCTAAGACAGGGAATGGCTGGTGAAAAACTGTTTTTT. Amino acid sequence: CASSLRQGMAGEKLFF. The full variable domain, its missing parts supplied by reference TRBV7-6 and TRBJ1-4, is GAGVSQSPRYKVTKRGQDVALRCDPISGHVSLYWYRQALGQGPEFLTYFNYEAQQDKSGLPNDRFSAERPEGSISTLTIQRTEQRDSAMYRCASSLRQGMAGEKLFFGSGTQLSVL.

This clone has more than one count but fewer than ten. V gene TRBV29-1 combines with J gene TRBJ1-1; D may be TRBD1 (5 bases). This CDR3 is 16 amino acids long. Germline V gene sequence: CDR1 SQVTM, CDR2 ANQGSEA. V lost 5 bases and J 0 bases, leaving 19 bases between the germline ends. CDR3 sequence: CSVSKLGLGMNTEAFF. The CDR3, as DNA: TGCAGCGTTTCAAAGTTGGGGCTGGGGATGAACACTGAAGCTTTCTTT. The complete variable domain, with remaining parts taken from reference TRBV29-1 and TRBJ1-1, reads SAVISQKPSRDICQRGTSLTIQCQVDSQVTMMFWYRQQPGQSLTLIATANQGSEATYESGFVIDKFPISRPNLTFSTLTVSNMSPEDSSIYLCSVSKLGLGMNTEAFFGQGTRLTVV.

The table lists this clone with a count of one. V is TRBV10-1 and J is TRBJ2-3; no clear D gene. The germline V gene encodes CDR1 WNHNN and CDR2 SYGVQD (reference sequence). V was trimmed by 1 base and J by 1 base, leaving 9 bases between them. The CDR3 is made up of 15 amino acids. The CDR3 nucleotides are TGCGCCAGCAGTGAGTTCGGCCAGGGCACAGATACGCAGTATTTT. Protein: CASSEFGQGTDTQYF.

The rearrangement links TRBV7-9 to TRBJ2-1; no clear D gene. The CDR3 runs to 13 residues. Germline CDR1 reads SEHNR; CDR2 reads FQNEAQ (reference sequence). V was cut by 1 base and J by 6 bases, with 7 bases left in between. The CDR3 sequence: CASSLEALNEQFF. CDR3 in DNA: TGTGCCAGCAGCTTAGAAGCTCTCAATGAGCAGTTCTTC.

This clone was counted between two and nine times. Other DNA sequences in the same sample also yield this CDR3. The chain uses TRBV5-4 and TRBJ1-5, with D possibly being TRBD1 (5 bases). V was shortened by 0 bases and J by 7 bases, with 8 bases between the two germline ends. CDR3 length: 13 amino acids. Germline V gene sequence: CDR1 SGHNT, CDR2 YYREEE (reference sequence). CDR3 nucleotides: TGTGCCAGCAGCTTGGGGCAGGGACAGCCCCAGCATTTT. Translated, it gives CASSLGQGQPQHF.

This clone has just a few counts. The chain uses TRBV4-1 and TRBJ2-1, with D tentatively TRBD1 (5 bases). Germline V gives CDR1 MGHRA, CDR2 YSYEKL. This CDR3 is built from 16 residues. V lost 0 bases and J 6 bases, leaving 15 bases between the germline ends. The CDR3 region has the DNA TGCGCCAGCAGCCAAGAAGGGGCTGGTTACCCCAATGAGCAGTTCTTC. Its translation: CASSQEGAGYPNEQFF.

This clone was counted only a few times. The chain couples TRBV7-3 to TRBJ2-7, with a possible D match to TRBD2 (5 bases). V was shortened by 2 bases and J by 2 bases, with 10 bases between the two germline ends. Per germline, CDR1 SGHTA and CDR2 FQGTGA. CDR3 length: 14 amino acids. CDR3 DNA sequence: TGTGCCAGCAGCTTAGAGGGCAGACCCTACGAGCAGTACTTC. This sequence encodes CASSLEGRPYEQYF. The full variable domain, completed using reference TRBV7-3 and TRBJ2-7, is GAGVSQTPSNKVTEKGKYVELRCDPISGHTALYWYRQSLGQGPEFLIYFQGTGAADDSGLPNDRFFAVRPEGSVSTLKIQRTERGDSAVYLCASSLEGRPYEQYFGPGTRLTVT.

V gene TRBV5-1 combines with J gene TRBJ2-5, with D possibly matching TRBD2 (6 bases). The CDR3 consists of 15 residues. From germline, CDR1 is SGHRS and CDR2 YFSETQ. Trimming took off 4 bases at V and 11 bases at J, with 24 bases between the two ends. CDR3 protein: CASSQFPDSPGEQYF. CDR3 in DNA: TGCGCCAGCAGCCAATTTCCGGACTCTCCGGGAGAGCAGTACTTC.

This clone was counted between two and nine times. V usage is TRBV18 and J usage is TRBJ1-5, with no clear D. CDR1 KGHSH and CDR2 LQKENI come from the germline V gene. V lost 3 bases, J lost 7 bases, and 16 bases lay in between. CDR3 size: 15 residues. CDR3 nucleotides: TGTGCCAGCTCACCCCTTAGCGGGGATGACCAGCCCCAGCATTTT. Amino acids: CASSPLSGDDQPQHF. The whole variable domain, remainder taken from reference TRBV18 and TRBJ1-5, is NAGVMQNPRHLVRRRGQEARLRCSPMKGHSHVYWYRQLPEEGLKFMVYLQKENIIDESGMPKERFSAEFPKEGPSILRIQQVVRGDSAAYFCASSPLSGDDQPQHFGDGTRLSIL.

The chain has TRBV7-2 and TRBJ2-7; 7 nucleotides line up with TRBD2. Germline V CDR1 and CDR2: SGHTA, FQGNSA. There are 15 residues in the CDR3. V lost 3 bases to trimming and J lost 6 bases; unmatched junction nucleotides: 11. The CDR3 DNA is TGTGCCAGCAGCTTGGCGGGAGCTCTTTCCGCCGAGCAGTACTTC. It codes for CASSLAGALSAEQYF.